This TCR beta chain was retrieved from a study of OX40 agonist ivuxolimab in advanced cancers. Turning to the study itself: Patients were dosed intravenously with ivuxolimab at 0.01 to 10 mg/kg every 2 weeks. Study observations and caveats: There was clonal expansion of CD4+ and CD8+ blood T cells by week 6 at 0.1 to 3.0 mg/kg.

Clones were sequenced by immunoSEQ multiplex PCR, and TCRdb holds only the in-frame ones, with some missing. The data show 74,000 or so clones, 90% seen once. Worth noting for this clone: The antigen remains undetermined.

J lost 4 bases, V lost 4 bases, and 5 bases had no gene match. The CDR3 has 14 amino acids. CDR1 SEHNR and CDR2 FQNEAQ come from the germline V gene (reference sequence). The receptor comes from an adult with an advanced solid tumor such as melanoma, head and neck, liver or kidney cancer. Sequencing was performed on CD4+ or CD8+ T cells sorted from blood, taken in a trial of the OX40 agonist ivuxolimab. V gene TRBV7-9 combines with J gene TRBJ2-3, with 7 bases that match TRBD1. CDR3 sequence reads: CASSSNTGADTQYF. DNA of the CDR3: TGTGCCAGCAGCTCAAATACAGGGGCAGATACGCAGTATTTT. Full variable domain (remainder filled in from reference TRBV7-9 and TRBJ2-3): DTGVSQNPRHKITKRGQNVTFRCDPISEHNRLYWYRQTLGQGPEFLTYFQNEAQLEKSRLLSDRFSAERPKGSFSTLEIQRTEQGDSAMYLCASSSNTGADTQYFGPGTRLTVL.